This T cell receptor beta chain was found in a study of blood T cell repertoires in COVID-19. The repertoire was sequenced with immunoSEQ multiplex PCR; TCRdb's copy has only in-frame clones and lacks some. Found here are 150,000 to 200,000 clones, about 85% of them singletons; the top ten hold roughly 5.7%. In germline, CDR1 is MGHDK, CDR2 SYGVNS. The ends were cut back, 1 base at V and 7 bases at J, with 4 bases in the middle. This CDR3 region has 12 residues. The sample consisted of peripheral blood. V and J are TRBV25-1 and TRBJ2-2; D remains ambiguous. The sequence was collected from a woman aged 40 to 50 with COVID-19, enrolled during active disease. CDR3 residues: CASSESVGELFF. CDR3 DNA: TGTGCCAGCAGTGAATCCGTCGGGGAGCTGTTTTTT.